This T cell receptor beta chain is drawn from a study of blood T cell repertoires in COVID-19. Participant reports of clinical history set cohort assignment. Data came from immunoSEQ multiplex PCR; TCRdb stores just in-frame clones and leaves some out. The table includes a few hundred thousand clones, approximately 86% detected once. The CDR3 runs to 15 residues. Germline V gene sequence: CDR1 LNHNV, CDR2 YYDKDF (reference sequence). The ends were cut back, 5 bases at V and 7 bases at J, with 17 bases in the middle. This clonotype originated in a woman aged 40 to 50 with acute COVID-19. Sequencing input: PBMCs or T cells enriched from blood (not recorded which). The V call is TRBV15, the J call TRBJ1-4; D not resolved. CDR3 loop: CATSGHRRIGEKLFF. The CDR3 nucleotides are TGTGCCACCAGCGGCCACAGAAGAATAGGTGAAAAACTGTTTTTT. Full variable domain (missing parts from reference TRBV15 and TRBJ1-4): DAMVIQNPRYQVTQFGKPVTLSCSQTLNHNVMYWYQQKSSQAPKLLFHYYDKDFNNEADTPDNFQSRRPNTSFCFLDIRSPGLGDTAMYLCATSGHRRIGEKLFFGSGTQLSVL.